The 28 T cell receptor beta chains reported below all come from one sample, sequenced in a study of beta chain features in type 1 diabetes listed by TCRdb under 2018. The full study reports these points: In all four CD4+ subsets, TCRB CDR3 length was moderately but significantly shorter in type 1 diabetes patients.

Library method: the immunoSEQ multiplex PCR assay. All of the isolated RNA was reverse transcribed with the High Capacity cDNA Reverse Transcription Kit, so expressed TCRB transcripts were sequenced. The source is immuneACCESS, and TCRdb retained only in-frame sequences with V and J called. Part of the clones is not carried over; for the studies checked, unresolved V genes explain less than half of this, and the remainder is unexplained. Counted in this sample were roughly 140,000 clones; about 9.3% of them appeared once. The ten most abundant clones make up under 0.55% of the sample. Which antigens these TCRs recognize remains unknown. The sequenced material came from central memory CD4+ T cells from blood. These receptors were taken from a man younger than 45 with type 1 diabetes.

This clone was counted only a few times. The chain carries TRBV11-2 and TRBJ2-1; possible D gene TRBD1, 5 bases. The CDR3 covers 15 residues. The germline CDR1 and CDR2 sequences are SGHAT and FQNNGV. The germline V and J ends were trimmed by 3 bases and 5 bases, with 14 bases remaining between them. DNA for the CDR3: TGTGCCAGCAGCTTGTCGAATGGGGCCGACAATGAGCAGTTCTTC. Its translation is CASSLSNGADNEQFF.

The chain combines TRBV7-3 with TRBJ2-5; TRBD2 is a possible D gene (6 bases). The CDR3 consists of 16 residues. The germline CDR1 and CDR2 sequences are SGHTA and FQGTGA. V shed 5 bases and J shed 5 bases, with 21 bases lying between them. The CDR3 sequence: CASSPAGSPSGETQYF. CDR3 DNA: TGTGCCAGCAGCCCCGCCGGGAGTCCCTCGGGGGAGACCCAGTACTTC.

Comment on this clone: The sample contains more than one DNA sequence encoding this CDR3. The V call is TRBV15, the J call TRBJ2-7, with TRBD2 identical over 10 bases. Germline values: CDR1 LNHNV, CDR2 YYDKDF (reference sequence). Trimming cost V 1 base and J 4 bases; bases outside gene matches: 4. The CDR3 length is 15 residues. CDR3 sequence: CATSRGSGRGYEQYF. DNA for the CDR3: TGTGCCACCAGCAGAGGGAGCGGGAGGGGATACGAGCAGTACTTC.

This clone occurred many times. J is TRBJ1-5 and V is TRBV7-2; perhaps TRBD1 as D (6 bases). The V gene's germline CDR1 is SGHTA and CDR2 FQGNSA. This CDR3 comprises 17 residues. Trimming shortened V by 4 bases and J by 0 bases, and 16 bases separated the two germline ends. The CDR3 bases are TGTGCCAGCAGCTCCATGGACAGACATCTTAGCAATCAGCCCCAGCATTTT. Translation: CASSSMDRHLSNQPQHF. The whole variable domain, filled in from reference TRBV7-2 and TRBJ1-5, reads GAGVSQSPSNKVTEKGKDVELRCDPISGHTALYWYRQSLGQGLEFLIYFQGNSAPDKSGLPSDRFSAERTGGSVSTLTIQRTQQEDSAVYLCASSSMDRHLSNQPQHFGDGTRLSIL.

This clone has a handful of counts. This chain uses TRBV19 with TRBJ2-7, with D maybe TRBD2 (5 bases). Trimming cost V 8 bases and J 7 bases, with 21 bases left between them. CDR1 LNHDA and CDR2 SQIVND come from the germline V gene (reference sequence). The CDR3 loop spans 14 amino acids. The CDR3 sequence is CASESGAADREQYF. For the CDR3, the DNA is TGTGCCAGTGAAAGTGGAGCGGCGGATCGGGAGCAGTACTTC.

In this sample, this clone turned up once. The chain employs TRBV19 and TRBJ2-1; 14 nucleotides match TRBD2. There are 19 residues in the CDR3. Germline V lookup: CDR1 LNHDA, CDR2 SQIVND (reference sequence). V dropped 6 bases and J dropped 8; count of bases not matched to a gene: 18. The CDR3 is CASRRWGGTSGSTGDEQFF. The CDR3 nucleotides are TGTGCCAGTAGACGGTGGGGTGGGACTAGCGGGAGTACCGGCGATGAGCAGTTCTTC. The variable domain in full, completed from reference TRBV19 and TRBJ2-1, reads DGGITQSPKYLFRKEGQNVTLSCEQNLNHDAMYWYRQDPGQGLRLIYYSQIVNDFQKGDIAEGYSVSREKKESFPLTVTSAQKNPTAFYLCASRRWGGTSGSTGDEQFFGPGTRLTVL.

This clone showed up just a few times. The chain joins TRBV30 to TRBJ2-1; 10 bases are shared with TRBD1. Trimming took 5 bases from V and 2 from J; bases not matched to a gene: 3. The CDR3 has 14 amino acids. Germline values: CDR1 GTSNPN, CDR2 SVGIG (reference sequence). The CDR3 bases are TGTGCCTGGGGGACAGGGGCAACCTACAATGAGCAGTTCTTC. Protein: CAWGTGATYNEQFF.

This rearrangement joins TRBV14 to TRBJ2-4, with TRBD2 identical over 11 bases. The V gene end was trimmed by 4 bases and the J gene end by 1 base; junction bases not matched to a gene: 6. CDR1 is SGHDN and CDR2 is FVKESK in the germline V gene. The CDR3 runs to 17 residues. CDR3 protein: CASSRFTSGSAKNIQYF. The CDR3 coding sequence is TGTGCCAGCAGCCGATTTACTAGCGGGAGTGCCAAAAACATTCAGTACTTC. Using reference TRBV14 and TRBJ2-4 for the parts outside the CDR3, the full variable domain is EAGVTQFPSHSVIEKGQTVTLRCDPISGHDNLYWYRRVMGKEIKFLLHFVKESKQDESGMPNNRFLAERTGGTYSTLKVQPAELEDSGVYFCASSRFTSGSAKNIQYFGAGTRLSVL.

Only a few counts were recorded for this clone. The chain uses TRBV19 and TRBJ1-2; the D gene is possibly TRBD1 (6 bases). Trimming took 3 bases from V and 6 from J, leaving 14 bases between them. Germline V lookup: CDR1 LNHDA, CDR2 SQIVND (reference sequence). The CDR3 contains 14 residues. The CDR3 spells CASSMRGQGNGYTF. In DNA, the CDR3 is TGTGCCAGTAGTATGAGGGGCCAGGGGAATGGCTACACCTTC.

This clone was detected only a few times. This chain joins TRBV9 and TRBJ2-2; possible D gene TRBD2, 5 bases. Looked up from germline, CDR1 is SGDLS and CDR2 is YYNGEE. Trimming removed 4 bases from V and 7 bases from J, with 14 bases in between. This CDR3 spans 14 amino acids. CDR3 sequence reads: CASSSYGDGGELFF. CDR3 sequence (DNA): TGTGCCAGCAGCAGTTACGGGGATGGCGGGGAGCTGTTTTTT.

The chain carries TRBV7-9 and TRBJ2-3, with TRBD2 matching over 9 bases. CDR3 length equals 16 residues. V lost 5 bases to trimming and J lost 5 bases; unmatched junction nucleotides: 11. Germline V gives CDR1 SEHNR, CDR2 FQNEAQ (reference sequence). CDR3 sequence reads: CASSPLLAGEGDTQYF. CDR3 sequence (DNA): TGTGCCAGCAGCCCACTTTTAGCGGGAGAAGGAGATACGCAGTATTTT.

This chain's CDR3 is CASSRRGQGAGQPQHF. The CDR3 nucleotides read TGTGCCAGCTCACGAAGAGGACAGGGGGCTGGTCAGCCCCAGCATTTT. The chain uses TRBV18 and TRBJ1-5; 11 bases match TRBD1. The CDR3 runs to 16 residues. In germline, CDR1 is KGHSH, CDR2 LQKENI. J gave up 6 bases and V 4 bases, and 8 bases lay outside the gene matches.

The V and J genes are TRBV7-2 and TRBJ2-3; weak D call: TRBD2 (6 bases). The V end lost 2 bases, the J end lost 2 bases, and 11 bases lay between the germline ends. Germline V gene data show CDR1 as SGHTA and CDR2 as FQGNSA. This CDR3 is built from 15 residues. In DNA, the CDR3 is TGTGCCAGCAGCTTACAAGCGGGCGTCACAGATACGCAGTATTTT. It translates to CASSLQAGVTDTQYF.

Only a few counts were recorded for this clone. The J gene is TRBJ2-1, the V gene TRBV4-2; 8 positions agree with TRBD2. The CDR3 contains 16 residues. After removal of 1 base from V and 8 bases from J, the junction contained 10 bases not matched to a gene. CDR1 and CDR2 (germline): LGHNA, YNFKEQ. The CDR3 is CASSQASSGRDHEQFF. Here the CDR3 DNA reads TGTGCCAGCAGCCAAGCTTCGAGCGGGAGAGACCATGAGCAGTTCTTC.

The J gene is TRBJ2-1, the V gene TRBV14; TRBD1 might be the D (5 bases). Germline CDR1 reads SGHDN; CDR2 reads FVKESK. CDR3 length: 16 residues. The ends were cut back, 2 bases at V and 1 base at J, with 12 bases in the middle. CDR3 sequence (DNA): TGTGCCAGCAGCCAATTGCAGGGAAGATCCTACAATGAGCAGTTCTTC. Translating it yields CASSQLQGRSYNEQFF.

On this clone: At the DNA level, this CDR3 is encoded by other sequences in the same sample as well. V and J are TRBV6-5 and TRBJ1-1; D possibly corresponds to TRBD1 (6 bases). The CDR3 is 15 residues long. Per germline, CDR1 MNHEY and CDR2 SVGAGI. The V end was cut by 0 bases, the J end by 3 bases, with 11 bases between. This CDR3 is CASSYSRSGDTEAFF. The CDR3 DNA is TGTGCCAGCAGTTACTCGAGGTCAGGGGACACTGAAGCTTTCTTT.

The J gene is TRBJ2-3, the V gene TRBV15; TRBD2 agrees at 8 bases. The junction had 9 bases not matched to a gene; V was cut back by 0 bases and J by 4 bases. CDR3 length: 17 residues. Germline values: CDR1 LNHNV, CDR2 YYDKDF (reference sequence). CDR3 bases: TGTGCCACCAGCAGAGATAAACAGCGGGGGACGTCAGATACGCAGTATTTT. It yields the protein CATSRDKQRGTSDTQYF.

The rearrangement links TRBV6-6 to TRBJ2-1; TRBD2 matches 8 bases. The V and J ends lost 2 bases and 1 base, in that order; junction bases with no gene match: 4. CDR1 is MNHNY, CDR2 SVGAGI, per germline (reference sequence). The CDR3 consists of 16 residues. This CDR3 reads CASSYETSASYNEQFF. CDR3 DNA: TGTGCCAGCAGTTACGAGACTAGCGCTTCCTACAATGAGCAGTTCTTC.

This clone was seen many times. This chain joins TRBV19 and TRBJ2-1, with D possibly being TRBD1 (5 bases). Germline loops: CDR1 LNHDA, CDR2 SQIVND (reference sequence). Trimming pared 6 bases from V and 3 bases from J, leaving 9 bases between. This CDR3 region has 13 residues. The CDR3 DNA sequence: TGTGCCAGTAGAGAACAGGTCTACAATGAGCAGTTCTTC. This sequence encodes CASREQVYNEQFF. Full variable domain (missing parts from reference TRBV19 and TRBJ2-1): DGGITQSPKYLFRKEGQNVTLSCEQNLNHDAMYWYRQDPGQGLRLIYYSQIVNDFQKGDIAEGYSVSREKKESFPLTVTSAQKNPTAFYLCASREQVYNEQFFGPGTRLTVL.

The chain carries TRBV18 and TRBJ2-7, with 7 bases aligning to TRBD1. The CDR3 loop spans 15 amino acids. The junction had 5 bases not matched to a gene; V was cut back by 3 bases and J by 0 bases. Germline V gene data show CDR1 as KGHSH and CDR2 as LQKENI. CDR3 amino acids: CASSPLTGSSYEQYF. The CDR3 DNA follows: TGTGCCAGCTCACCTTTGACAGGGAGCTCCTACGAGCAGTACTTC.

This clone was found a few times. The rearrangement links TRBV19 to TRBJ2-7, with 10 bases matching TRBD2. The germline V gene encodes CDR1 LNHDA and CDR2 SQIVND (reference sequence). The CDR3 is 16 amino acids. The V segment lost 8 bases and the J segment 2 bases; nucleotides outside the gene matches: 12. CDR3 coding DNA: TGTGCCAGTTCCCAAGCGGGAGGGCCGAGGGCCTACGAGCAGTACTTC. Translation: CASSQAGGPRAYEQYF.

This clone was seen only a few times. This chain connects TRBV5-1 to TRBJ2-2, with D unclear. Trimming removed 2 bases from V and 4 bases from J, with 15 bases in between. Germline loops: CDR1 SGHRS, CDR2 YFSETQ. The length of the CDR3 is 16 residues. CDR3 loop: CASSLGLLVGTGELFF. The CDR3 region has the DNA TGCGCCAGCAGCTTAGGCCTTCTAGTCGGCACCGGGGAGCTGTTTTTT.

This clone occurred a few times. The chain links TRBV5-6 to TRBJ2-1; D might be TRBD2 (5 bases). The V gene's germline CDR1 is SGHDT and CDR2 YYEEEE. Deletions cut 4 bases from V and 13 bases from J, with 12 bases between. This CDR3 spans 11 amino acids. Written as DNA, the CDR3 is TGTGCCAGCAGCGCACTAGGTACCCAGTTCTTC. Translation: CASSALGTQFF.

With respect to this clone: Other DNA sequences in this sample translate to the same CDR3. The J gene is TRBJ2-5, the V gene TRBV7-2; 9 bases are shared with TRBD2. Trimming removed 3 bases from V and 5 bases from J; junction bases left unmatched: 4. Looked up from germline, CDR1 is SGHTA and CDR2 is FQGNSA. The CDR3 extends over 14 amino acids. This CDR3 is CASSFSGSGETQYF. The CDR3, as DNA: TGTGCCAGCAGCTTTAGCGGGAGCGGCGAGACCCAGTACTTC.

This clone has just a few counts. V gene TRBV11-2 combines with J gene TRBJ2-7; 8 bases agree with TRBD1. Germline assignment: CDR1 SGHAT and CDR2 FQNNGV. Trimming at V came to 8 bases and at J to 3 bases, leaving 6 bases not matched to a gene. The CDR3 spans 13 residues. The CDR3 loop reads CASEGGQVYEQYF. In nucleotides, the CDR3 is TGTGCCAGCGAAGGGGGACAGGTCTACGAGCAGTACTTC.

This clone came up a few times. The rearrangement joins TRBV28 to TRBJ1-5, with 9 bases matching TRBD1. After removal of 5 bases from V and 6 bases from J, the junction contained 11 bases not matched to a gene. Germline V gene lookup returns CDR1 MDHEN and CDR2 SYDVKM. This CDR3 is 16 amino acids long. The CDR3 DNA reads TGTGCCAGCAGTCTTCTCCTGACAGGGGGAAGTCAGCCCCAGCATTTT. Translation: CASSLLLTGGSQPQHF.

This clone was found a few times. This chain joins TRBV28 and TRBJ1-1, with D uncertain. The CDR3 has 12 residues. The germline V and J ends were trimmed by 6 bases and 10 bases, with 15 bases remaining between them. Germline V lookup: CDR1 MDHEN, CDR2 SYDVKM. The CDR3 loop reads CASSTTVRIAFF. The CDR3 DNA reads TGTGCCAGCAGCACGACGGTGCGGATAGCTTTCTTT.

This clone was recorded a few times. The chain is built from TRBV18 and TRBJ1-5; the match to TRBD1 covers 7 bases. Germline values: CDR1 KGHSH, CDR2 LQKENI. This CDR3 spans 13 amino acids. The trim removed 4 bases at V and 6 bases at J, leaving 3 bases unmatched. This CDR3 is CASSQGARQPQHF. For the CDR3, the DNA is TGTGCCAGCTCACAGGGGGCTCGTCAGCCCCAGCATTTT.